The 30 T cell receptor beta chains below come from one sample, sequenced in a study of CD8 T cells in ankylosing spondylitis. TCRdb reprocessed the 5' RACE reads via MiXCR and lists one record per CDR3 protein. The table includes roughly 97,000 distinct CDR3 sequences, about 7.7% detected once. The sample consisted of blood, either unsorted or a sorted T cell fraction (not recorded which). The receptors derive from a male donor with ankylosing spondylitis or in good health (not recorded which).

In this sample, this clonotype turned up many times. This chain connects TRBV7-2 to TRBJ1-2; D unresolved. Trimming removed 5 bases at V and 5 bases at J, with 15 bases between. CDR3 size: 14 residues. CDR1 SGHTA and CDR2 FQGNSA come from the germline V gene. The CDR3 protein is CASSAGFGGYGYTF. Here the CDR3 DNA reads TGTGCCAGCAGCGCGGGGTTCGGAGGGTATGGCTACACCTTC.

This clonotype was observed many times. The genes are TRBV5-5 and TRBJ1-5; possibly TRBD1 for D (6 bases). V lost 0 bases, J lost 4 bases, and 17 bases lay in between. The CDR3 is 17 residues long. Germline CDR1 reads SGHKS; CDR2 reads YYEKEE (reference sequence). CDR3 DNA: TGTGCCAGCAGCTTGGCCTTGGGGGCCGTCGGGAATCAGCCCCAGCATTTT. Protein product: CASSLALGAVGNQPQHF.

This clonotype was found a few times. This chain links TRBV6-1 with TRBJ1-1; 7 nucleotides align to TRBD1. The germline V gene encodes CDR1 MNHNS and CDR2 SASEGT. This CDR3 has 13 residues. Losses at the gene ends were 8 bases for V and 6 bases for J; bases not matched to a gene: 9. The chain's CDR3 is CASSTTGTAEAFF. CDR3 in DNA: TGTGCCAGCTCCACTACCGGGACAGCTGAAGCTTTCTTT.

This chain uses TRBV3-1 with TRBJ2-7; 9 nucleotides agree with TRBD2. With V trimmed by 1 base and J by 3 bases, 7 bases remained unmatched. This CDR3 spans 16 amino acids. Germline V CDR1 and CDR2: LGHDT, YNNKEL (reference sequence). The CDR3 bases are TGTGCCAGCAGCCAAGGATTACTAGCGGGCCTCTACGAGCAGTACTTC. Protein: CASSQGLLAGLYEQYF.

V is TRBV20-1 and J is TRBJ1-1, with D perhaps matching TRBD1 (5 bases). Germline loops: CDR1 DFQATT, CDR2 SNEGSKA (reference sequence). The CDR3 runs to 16 residues. The ends were cut back, 1 base at V and 1 base at J, with 16 bases in the middle. The CDR3 DNA reads as TGCAGTGCTAGAGGAAGCAGGGCTCCCAAGAACACTGAAGCTTTCTTT. Protein product: CSARGSRAPKNTEAFF.

This clonotype came up many times. J is TRBJ1-2 and V is TRBV29-1; D is unresolved. The CDR3 spans 11 residues. The germline V gene has CDR1 SQVTM and CDR2 ANQGSEA. V was clipped by 6 bases and J by 7 bases, with 12 bases between them. The CDR3 region is CSVGRNFGYTF. CDR3 in DNA: TGCAGCGTCGGACGGAATTTTGGCTACACCTTC.

To note about this clonotype: A much bigger clone sits one base away, suggesting this may be a read error. The chain carries TRBV20-1 and TRBJ2-7; 10 bases match TRBD1. Germline V gene lookup returns CDR1 DFQATT and CDR2 SNEGSKA (reference sequence). This CDR3 comprises 16 residues. The CDR3 DNA is TGCTGTGCTAGAGATACGAGACAGGGGGCGGGGTACGAGCAGTACTTC. Amino acids: CCARDTRQGAGYEQYF.

This clonotype came up many times. The V call is TRBV4-3, the J call TRBJ1-5, with D uncertain. CDR3 length: 15 residues. V lost 2 bases to trimming and J lost 0 bases, with 8 bases between them. Germline values: CDR1 LGHNA, CDR2 YSLEER. The CDR3 is CASSQTLYSNQPQHF. The CDR3 DNA follows: TGCGCCAGCAGCCAAACACTATATAGCAATCAGCCCCAGCATTTT.

This clonotype appeared many times. This sequence joins TRBV7-3 and TRBJ2-1, with D unresolved. Trimming took off 3 bases at V and 2 bases at J, with 11 bases between the two ends. There are 15 residues in the CDR3. Germline V gene sequence: CDR1 SGHTA, CDR2 FQGTGA. In nucleotides, the CDR3 is TGTGCCAGCAGCTTCCAGAGCGTTGCCTACAATGAGCAGTTCTTC. Translated, it gives CASSFQSVAYNEQFF. Variable domain in full (rest from reference TRBV7-3 and TRBJ2-1): GAGVSQTPSNKVTEKGKYVELRCDPISGHTALYWYRQSLGQGPEFLIYFQGTGAADDSGLPNDRFFAVRPEGSVSTLKIQRTERGDSAVYLCASSFQSVAYNEQFFGPGTRLTVL.

This clonotype was seen at least ten times. The chain recombines TRBV3-1 with TRBJ2-7; TRBD2 aligns across 10 bases. This CDR3 contains 15 residues. CDR1 and CDR2 from the germline V gene are LGHDT and YNNKEL (reference sequence). V was clipped by 3 bases and J by 1 base; unmatched bases: 3. As DNA, the CDR3 is TGTGCCAGCAGCCAGGGACTAGCGACATCCTACGAGCAGTACTTC. Translation gives CASSQGLATSYEQYF.

Ten or more counts support this clonotype. V gene TRBV10-1 combines with J gene TRBJ2-1; D tentatively fits TRBD1 or TRBD2 (5 bases each). The CDR3 loop spans 13 amino acids. Germline V gene sequence: CDR1 WNHNN, CDR2 SYGVQD (reference sequence). V dropped 7 bases and J dropped 9 bases, with 16 bases sitting between them. In DNA, the CDR3 is TGCGCCAGCACCGGATTATGGGGGACTGAGCAGTTCTTC. It codes for CASTGLWGTEQFF.

This clonotype came up many times. This rearrangement joins TRBV5-5 to TRBJ2-2; D call uncertain. The CDR3 extends over 17 amino acids. In germline, CDR1 is SGHKS, CDR2 YYEKEE (reference sequence). V lost 2 bases to trimming and J lost 0 bases, with 14 bases between them. The CDR3 region has the DNA TGTGCCAGCAGCTTCCCCTTCAGGTTTGCGAACACCGGGGAGCTGTTTTTT. It specifies CASSFPFRFANTGELFF.

Many counts were recorded for this clonotype. This sequence joins TRBV6-5 and TRBJ1-3, with 7 bases that match TRBD1. Germline CDR1 reads MNHEY; CDR2 reads SVGAGI. V shed 1 base, J shed 3 bases, and the junction held 6 bases outside the gene matches. CDR3 length equals 16 residues. The CDR3 DNA sequence: TGTGCCAGCAGTTACTTCCAGGGGGGGGGTGGAAACACCATATATTTT. This codes for CASSYFQGGGGNTIYF.

There are a few counts of this clonotype. The genes are TRBV29-1 and TRBJ1-2, with 8 bases aligning to TRBD1. The CDR3 is 12 amino acids. Germline-derived CDR1 and CDR2 are SQVTM and ANQGSEA. The trim removed 8 bases at V and 4 bases at J, leaving 6 bases unmatched. The CDR3 coding sequence is TGCAGCTCAACAGGGGGTTCCTATGGCTACACCTTC. Translated: CSSTGGSYGYTF.

The chain uses TRBV7-2 and TRBJ1-5; 11 nucleotides line up with TRBD1. The CDR3 totals 15 residues. Losses at the gene ends were 5 bases for V and 6 bases for J; bases not matched to a gene: 6. Germline CDR1 is SGHTA and CDR2 is FQGNSA. Written as DNA, the CDR3 is TGTGCCAGCAGCCAGGACAGGGGGCGCAGTCAGCCCCAGCATTTT. Translation gives CASSQDRGRSQPQHF. The entire variable domain, with the rest obtained from reference TRBV7-2 and TRBJ1-5, is as follows: GAGVSQSPSNKVTEKGKDVELRCDPISGHTALYWYRQSLGQGLEFLIYFQGNSAPDKSGLPSDRFSAERTGGSVSTLTIQRTQQEDSAVYLCASSQDRGRSQPQHFGDGTRLSIL.

This clonotype has at least ten counts. This sequence joins TRBV20-1 and TRBJ2-7; TRBD2 aligns across 8 bases. V was clipped by 3 bases and J by 1 base; unmatched bases: 11. The length of the CDR3 is 16 residues. Germline CDR1 is DFQATT and CDR2 is SNEGSKA (reference sequence). For the CDR3, the DNA is TGCAGTGCTAGGACTGGGGCCAGCGGGGGTTCCTACGAGCAGTACTTC. The encoded protein is CSARTGASGGSYEQYF.

This clonotype was picked up many times. The CDR3 loop is CASSFFLGHRAYEQYF. The DNA of the CDR3 is TGTGCCAGCAGTTTTTTCTTGGGCCATCGGGCCTACGAGCAGTACTTC. The chain uses TRBV12-3 or TRBV12-4 and TRBJ2-7; D gene uncertain. V gave up 3 bases and J gave up 2 bases, with 17 bases separating them. The CDR3 spans 16 residues.

This clonotype was recorded many times. The chain joins TRBV18 to TRBJ1-1; no definite D call. This CDR3 is 13 amino acids long. Germline V gene sequence: CDR1 KGHSH, CDR2 LQKENI. V gave up 5 bases and J gave up 1 base, with 8 bases separating them. This CDR3 reads CASSKNKNTEAFF. Here the CDR3 DNA reads TGTGCCAGCTCAAAAAACAAGAACACTGAAGCTTTCTTT.

This clonotype was seen repeatedly, ten times or more. The chain employs TRBV4-3 and TRBJ2-3; 7 bases line up with TRBD2. V lost 2 bases and J lost 3; bases outside the gene matches: 5. CDR1 is LGHNA and CDR2 is YSLEER in the germline V gene. The CDR3 is made up of 15 amino acids. The CDR3 sequence: CASSQSGAGTDTQYF. For the CDR3, the DNA is TGCGCCAGCAGCCAAAGCGGGGCAGGGACAGATACGCAGTATTTT.

This clonotype has more than one count but fewer than ten. The chain uses TRBV2 and TRBJ1-6, with a tentative D call TRBD1 (6 bases). V was clipped by 8 bases and J by 6 bases, with 11 bases between them. The CDR3 has 13 residues. The germline V gene has CDR1 SNHLY and CDR2 FYNNEI. The CDR3: CASQGIRNSPLHF. CDR3 in DNA: TGTGCCAGCCAGGGGATTCGTAATTCACCCCTCCACTTT.

This clonotype was seen many times. The chain carries TRBV5-5 and TRBJ1-1; tentatively, D is TRBD1 (6 bases). This CDR3 comprises 13 residues. Trimming pared 3 bases from V and 1 base from J, leaving 7 bases between. The germline V gene has CDR1 SGHKS and CDR2 YYEKEE (reference sequence). The CDR3 protein is CASSWGRNTEAFF. CDR3 in DNA: TGTGCCAGCAGCTGGGGGCGGAACACTGAAGCTTTCTTT.

The sample holds one count of this clonotype. The chain joins TRBV18 to TRBJ1-1, with D hard to call. The ends were cut back, 6 bases at V and 1 base at J, with 9 bases in the middle. Germline lookup yields CDR1 KGHSH and CDR2 LQKENI. CDR3 length equals 13 residues. CDR3: CASSQTKNTEAFF. In DNA, the CDR3 is TGTGCCAGCTCGCAAACGAAGAACACTGAAGCTTTCTTT.

This clonotype was observed at least ten times. The V and J genes are TRBV20-1 and TRBJ2-5; D gene ambiguous. Germline-derived CDR1 and CDR2 are DFQATT and SNEGSKA (reference sequence). The V gene lost 0 bases and the J gene lost 1 base, with 9 bases spanning the gap. The CDR3 length is 14 residues. The CDR3 DNA reads TGCAGTGCTAGAGATAAAGCGCTCCAAGAGACCCAGTACTTC. It is translated as CSARDKALQETQYF.

V gene TRBV19 combines with J gene TRBJ2-1; no clear D. Germline lookup yields CDR1 LNHDA and CDR2 SQIVND (reference sequence). CDR3 length: 14 residues. The V gene lost 5 bases and the J gene lost 3 bases, with 11 bases spanning the gap. CDR3 DNA: TGTGCCAGTAGTTTGCCGGGCCACTACAATGAGCAGTTCTTC. Protein: CASSLPGHYNEQFF.

There are many counts of this clonotype. The CDR3, as DNA: TGTGCCAGCAGTTTATTGGCGGGGGGGCTTTACTACGAGCAGTACTTC. This translates into CASSLLAGGLYYEQYF. The rearrangement links TRBV28 to TRBJ2-7; TRBD2 agrees at 9 bases. CDR3 size: 16 residues. Germline CDR1 MDHEN, CDR2 SYDVKM. The trim removed 1 base at V and 3 bases at J, leaving 7 bases unmatched.

This clonotype was observed at least ten times. This sequence joins TRBV7-9 and TRBJ2-5; a possible D gene is TRBD2 (6 bases). V lost 0 bases and J lost 5, with 10 bases in between. Germline V gene lookup returns CDR1 SEHNR and CDR2 FQNEAQ (reference sequence). The CDR3 covers 14 residues. The CDR3 coding sequence is TGTGCCAGCAGCTTAGCGGCTAGCGCGGAGACCCAGTACTTC. Translation gives CASSLAASAETQYF.

This clonotype was seen many times. V usage is TRBV12-3 or TRBV12-4 and J usage is TRBJ1-6; tentative D call: TRBD1 (6 bases). The CDR3 sequence is 15 residues long. Trimming cost V 5 bases and J 9 bases, with 17 bases left between them. The CDR3 sequence: CASSRGTKLISPLHF. DNA of the CDR3: TGTGCCAGCAGTCGGGGGACAAAATTGATTTCACCCCTCCACTTT.

This clonotype was found many times. The J gene is TRBJ1-6, the V gene TRBV3-1, with TRBD1 matching 7 bases. The length of the CDR3 is 14 residues. Germline V lookup: CDR1 LGHDT, CDR2 YNNKEL (reference sequence). V was clipped by 4 bases and J by 9 bases; unmatched bases: 6. CDR3 nucleotides: TGTGCCAGCAGCCCAAGGGGGCGAAGTTCACCCCTCCACTTT. This sequence encodes CASSPRGRSSPLHF.

The chain uses TRBV7-9 and TRBJ2-1; 9 nucleotides agree with TRBD2. This CDR3 has 17 amino acids. Looked up from germline, CDR1 is SEHNR and CDR2 is FQNEAQ (reference sequence). J lost 7 bases, V lost 4 bases, and 14 bases had no gene match. The chain's CDR3 is CASSSIAGDSTTNEQFF. The CDR3, as DNA: TGTGCCAGCAGCTCCATAGCGGGGGACTCCACTACAAATGAGCAGTTCTTC.

This clonotype was observed many times. The chain has TRBV2 and TRBJ2-1; D unclear. The germline V and J ends were trimmed by 3 bases and 4 bases, with 7 bases remaining between them. CDR3 length: 13 residues. The germline gives CDR1 SNHLY, CDR2 FYNNEI. Here the CDR3 DNA reads TGTGCCAGCAGTGATCTCATTTACAATGAGCAGTTCTTC. Protein sequence: CASSDLIYNEQFF.